These 6 T cell receptor beta chains share one sample of origin, sequenced in a study of T cell repertoires in cytomegalovirus infection. TCRdb reanalysed the reads using MiXCR and keeps one entry per CDR3 protein. Of roughly 350,000 distinct CDR3 sequences in the sample, about 32% were seen once. These receptors' antigens are unknown. Sequenced here: cultured PBMCs, sampled from culture after CMV antigen stimulation. These receptors all come from a human donor in good health (CMV status not recorded). Some clones in this sample may be carry-over from other donors' samples.

The chain uses TRBV7-3 and TRBJ2-1; 8 bases fit TRBD2. The CDR3 is 15 amino acids. CDR1 is SGHTA, CDR2 FQGTGA, per germline. J was trimmed by 4 bases and V by 0 bases; bases with no gene match: 2. The CDR3 DNA reads TGTGCCAGCAGCTTAACTAGCGGGACTTACAATGAGCAGTTCTTC. This codes for CASSLTSGTYNEQFF. Full variable domain (remainder filled in from reference TRBV7-3 and TRBJ2-1): GAGVSQTPSNKVTEKGKYVELRCDPISGHTALYWYRQSLGQGPEFLIYFQGTGAADDSGLPNDRFFAVRPEGSVSTLKIQRTERGDSAVYLCASSLTSGTYNEQFFGPGTRLTVL.

The rearrangement uses TRBV27 and TRBJ1-2, with TRBD1 as a possible D gene (6 bases). The CDR3 runs to 14 residues. Germline V gene lookup returns CDR1 MNHEY and CDR2 SMNVEV (reference sequence). The ends were cut back, 4 bases at V and 8 bases at J, with 17 bases in the middle. The CDR3 nucleotides read TGTGCCAGCAGTTCCCCCACAGGGTCCCGGGGCTACACCTTC. It yields the protein CASSSPTGSRGYTF.

The gene calls are TRBV6-2 or TRBV6-3 and TRBJ2-7; 11 bases fit TRBD1. J lost 3 bases, V lost 2 bases, and 9 bases had no gene match. The CDR3 has 17 amino acids. Germline values: CDR1 MNHEY, CDR2 SVGEGT. CDR3: CASSYRGTGGSYYEQYV. DNA for the CDR3: TGTGCCAGCAGTTACCGAGGGACAGGGGGTTCCTACTACGAGCAGTACGTC.

This clonotype was detected many times. The rearrangement links TRBV7-2 to TRBJ1-2, with D perhaps TRBD1 (5 bases). Germline loops: CDR1 SGHTA, CDR2 FQGNSA. The CDR3 runs to 14 residues. V was pared by 4 bases and J by 4 bases, with 13 bases between. In DNA form, the CDR3 reads TGTGCCAGCAGCTCCAGACAGCGGAGCTATGGCTACACCTTC. This translates into CASSSRQRSYGYTF.

The rearrangement uses TRBV5-1 and TRBJ1-5; TRBD1 matches 7 bases. Losses at the gene ends were 1 base for V and 5 bases for J; bases not matched to a gene: 6. Germline loops: CDR1 SGHRS, CDR2 YFSETQ. This CDR3 has 15 amino acids. CDR3 nucleotides: TGCGCCAGCAGCTTGCAAGGGGGCAAGGATCAGCCCCAGCATTTT. Its translation is CASSLQGGKDQPQHF.

This clonotype was counted between two and nine times. The rearrangement links TRBV12-3 or TRBV12-4 to TRBJ1-3; D unresolved. The CDR3 extends over 17 amino acids. Trimming removed 3 bases from V and 0 bases from J, with 15 bases in between. CDR3 residues: CASSFDSTGYSGNTIYF. Written as DNA, the CDR3 is TGTGCCAGCAGTTTCGATTCCACGGGGTACTCTGGAAACACCATATATTTT.